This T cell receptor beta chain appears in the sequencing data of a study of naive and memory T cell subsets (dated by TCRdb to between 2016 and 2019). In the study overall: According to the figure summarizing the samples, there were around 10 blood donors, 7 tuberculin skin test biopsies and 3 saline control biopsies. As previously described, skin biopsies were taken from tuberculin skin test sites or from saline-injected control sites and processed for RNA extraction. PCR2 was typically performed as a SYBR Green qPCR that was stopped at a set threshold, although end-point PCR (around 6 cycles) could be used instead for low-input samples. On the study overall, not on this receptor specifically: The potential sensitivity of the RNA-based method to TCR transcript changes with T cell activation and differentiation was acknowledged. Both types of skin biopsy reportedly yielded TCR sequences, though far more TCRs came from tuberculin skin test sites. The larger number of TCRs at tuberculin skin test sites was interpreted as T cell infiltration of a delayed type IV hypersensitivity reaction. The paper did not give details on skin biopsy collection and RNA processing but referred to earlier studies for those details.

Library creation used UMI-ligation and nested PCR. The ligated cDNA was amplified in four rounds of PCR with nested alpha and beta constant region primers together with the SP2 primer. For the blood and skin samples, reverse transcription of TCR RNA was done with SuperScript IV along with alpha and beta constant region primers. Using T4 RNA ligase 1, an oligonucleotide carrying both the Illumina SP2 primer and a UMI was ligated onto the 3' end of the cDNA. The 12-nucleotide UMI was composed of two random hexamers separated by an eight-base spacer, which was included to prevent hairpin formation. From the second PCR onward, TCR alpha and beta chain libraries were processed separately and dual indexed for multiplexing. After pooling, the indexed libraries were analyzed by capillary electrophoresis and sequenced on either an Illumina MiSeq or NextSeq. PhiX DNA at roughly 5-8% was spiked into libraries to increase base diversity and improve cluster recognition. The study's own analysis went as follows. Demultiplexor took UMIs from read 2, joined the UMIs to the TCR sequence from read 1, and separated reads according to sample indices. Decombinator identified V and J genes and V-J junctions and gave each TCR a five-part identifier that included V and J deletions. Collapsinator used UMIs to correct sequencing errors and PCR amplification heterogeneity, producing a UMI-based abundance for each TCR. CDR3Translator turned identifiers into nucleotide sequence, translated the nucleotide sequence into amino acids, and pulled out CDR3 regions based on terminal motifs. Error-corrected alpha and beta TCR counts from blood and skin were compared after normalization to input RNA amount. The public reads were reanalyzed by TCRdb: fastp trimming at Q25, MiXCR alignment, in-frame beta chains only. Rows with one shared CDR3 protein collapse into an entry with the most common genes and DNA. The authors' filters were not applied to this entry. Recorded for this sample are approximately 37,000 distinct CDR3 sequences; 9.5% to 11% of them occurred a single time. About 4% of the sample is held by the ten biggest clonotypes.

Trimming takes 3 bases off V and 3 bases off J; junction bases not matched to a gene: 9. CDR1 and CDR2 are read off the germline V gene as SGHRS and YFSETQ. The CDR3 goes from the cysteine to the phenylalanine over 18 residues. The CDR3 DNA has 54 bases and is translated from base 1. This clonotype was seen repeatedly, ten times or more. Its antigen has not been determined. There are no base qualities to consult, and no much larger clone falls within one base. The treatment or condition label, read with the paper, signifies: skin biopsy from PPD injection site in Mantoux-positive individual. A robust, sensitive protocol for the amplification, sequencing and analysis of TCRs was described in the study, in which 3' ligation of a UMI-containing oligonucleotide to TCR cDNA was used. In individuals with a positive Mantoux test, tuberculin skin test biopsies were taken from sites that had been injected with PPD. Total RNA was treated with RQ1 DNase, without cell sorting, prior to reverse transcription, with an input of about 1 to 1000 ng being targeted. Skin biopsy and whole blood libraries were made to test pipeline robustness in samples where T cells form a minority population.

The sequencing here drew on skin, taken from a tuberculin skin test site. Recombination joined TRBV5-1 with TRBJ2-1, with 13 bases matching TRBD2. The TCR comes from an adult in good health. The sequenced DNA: TGCGCCAGCAGCTCCCCGGGACTAGCGGGGACCAGCTACAATGAGCAGTTCTTC. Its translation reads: CASSSPGLAGTSYNEQFF.